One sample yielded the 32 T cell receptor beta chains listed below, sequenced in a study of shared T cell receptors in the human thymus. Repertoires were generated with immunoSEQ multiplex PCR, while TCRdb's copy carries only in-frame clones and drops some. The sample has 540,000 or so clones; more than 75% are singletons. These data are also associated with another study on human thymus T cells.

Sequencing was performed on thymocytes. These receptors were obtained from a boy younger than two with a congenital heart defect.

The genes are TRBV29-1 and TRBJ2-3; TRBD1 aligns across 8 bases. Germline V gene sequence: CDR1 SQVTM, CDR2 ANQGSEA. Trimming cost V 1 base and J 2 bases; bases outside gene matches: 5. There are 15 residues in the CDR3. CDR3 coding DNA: TGCAGCGTTGAAGCCCAGGGGGCCGACACAGATACGCAGTATTTT. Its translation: CSVEAQGADTDTQYF.

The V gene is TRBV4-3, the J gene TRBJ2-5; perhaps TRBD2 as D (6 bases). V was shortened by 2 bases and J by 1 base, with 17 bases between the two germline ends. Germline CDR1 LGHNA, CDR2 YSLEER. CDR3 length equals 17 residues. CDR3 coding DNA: TGCGCCAGCAGCCAACTCCCAGCGGGCACCTCCCAAGAGACCCAGTACTTC. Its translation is CASSQLPAGTSQETQYF.

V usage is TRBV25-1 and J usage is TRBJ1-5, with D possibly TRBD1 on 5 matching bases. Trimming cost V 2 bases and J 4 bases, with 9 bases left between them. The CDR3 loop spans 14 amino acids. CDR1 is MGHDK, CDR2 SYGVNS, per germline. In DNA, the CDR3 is TGTGCCAGCAGTGAAGAGACAGTAAATCAGCCCCAGCATTTT. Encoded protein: CASSEETVNQPQHF.

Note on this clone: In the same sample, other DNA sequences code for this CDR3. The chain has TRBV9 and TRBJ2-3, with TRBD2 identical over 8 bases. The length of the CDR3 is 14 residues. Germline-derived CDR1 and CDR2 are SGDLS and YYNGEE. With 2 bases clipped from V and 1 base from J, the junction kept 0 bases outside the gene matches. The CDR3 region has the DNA TGTGCCAGCAGCGTTAGCGGGGGCACAGATACGCAGTATTTT. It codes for CASSVSGGTDTQYF.

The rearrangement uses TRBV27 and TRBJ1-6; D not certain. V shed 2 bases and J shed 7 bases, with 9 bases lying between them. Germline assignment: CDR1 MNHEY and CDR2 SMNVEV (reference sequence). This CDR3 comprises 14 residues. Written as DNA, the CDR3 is TGTGCCAGCAGTTTAGGGCCAAAGAATTCACCCCTCCACTTT. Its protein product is CASSLGPKNSPLHF.

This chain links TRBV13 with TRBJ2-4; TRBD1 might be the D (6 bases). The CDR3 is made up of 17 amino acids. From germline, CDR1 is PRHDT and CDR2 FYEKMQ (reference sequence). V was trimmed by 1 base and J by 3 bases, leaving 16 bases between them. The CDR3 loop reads CASSLARDKSHKNIQYF. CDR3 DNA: TGTGCCAGCAGCTTAGCTCGGGACAAATCGCACAAAAACATTCAGTACTTC.

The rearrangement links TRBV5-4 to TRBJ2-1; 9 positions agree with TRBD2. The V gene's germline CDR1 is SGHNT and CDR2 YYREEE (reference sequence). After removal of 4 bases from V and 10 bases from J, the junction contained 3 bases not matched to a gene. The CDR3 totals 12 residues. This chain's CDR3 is CASSRTSAEQFF. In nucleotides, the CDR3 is TGTGCCAGCAGCCGGACTAGCGCCGAGCAGTTCTTC.

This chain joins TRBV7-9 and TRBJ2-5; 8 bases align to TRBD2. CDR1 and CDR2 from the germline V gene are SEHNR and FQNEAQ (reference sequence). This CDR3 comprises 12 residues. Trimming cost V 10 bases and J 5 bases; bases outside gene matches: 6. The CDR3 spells CATTSGSETQYF. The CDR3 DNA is TGTGCCACCACAAGCGGGAGTGAGACCCAGTACTTC.

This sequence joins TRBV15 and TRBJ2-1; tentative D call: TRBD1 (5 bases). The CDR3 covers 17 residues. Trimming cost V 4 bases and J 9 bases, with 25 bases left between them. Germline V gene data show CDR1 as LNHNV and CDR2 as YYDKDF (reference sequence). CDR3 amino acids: CATSNYVGAHRRSEQFF. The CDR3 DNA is TGTGCCACCAGCAACTACGTAGGGGCCCATCGGCGGAGTGAGCAGTTCTTC.

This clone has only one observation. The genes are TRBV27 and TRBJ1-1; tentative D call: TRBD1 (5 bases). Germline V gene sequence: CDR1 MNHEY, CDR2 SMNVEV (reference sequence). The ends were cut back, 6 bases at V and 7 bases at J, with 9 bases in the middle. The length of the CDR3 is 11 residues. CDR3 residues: CASRPTGEAFF. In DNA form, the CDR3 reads TGTGCCAGCAGACCCACAGGTGAAGCTTTCTTT.

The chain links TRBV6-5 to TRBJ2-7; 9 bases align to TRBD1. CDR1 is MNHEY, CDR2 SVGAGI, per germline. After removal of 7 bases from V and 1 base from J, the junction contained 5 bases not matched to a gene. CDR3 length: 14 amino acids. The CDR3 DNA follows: TGTGCCAGCAACAGGGGGCCAACATCCTACGAGCAGTACTTC. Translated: CASNRGPTSYEQYF.

The CDR3 loop reads CASSGIDSFRTHTDTQYF. In nucleotides, the CDR3 is TGCGCCAGCAGCGGTATCGACTCTTTTCGCACACACACAGATACGCAGTATTTT. The V gene is TRBV5-1, the J gene TRBJ2-3, with D hard to call. V was clipped by 4 bases and J by 2 bases, with 23 bases between them. Germline loops: CDR1 SGHRS, CDR2 YFSETQ. The CDR3 runs to 18 residues.

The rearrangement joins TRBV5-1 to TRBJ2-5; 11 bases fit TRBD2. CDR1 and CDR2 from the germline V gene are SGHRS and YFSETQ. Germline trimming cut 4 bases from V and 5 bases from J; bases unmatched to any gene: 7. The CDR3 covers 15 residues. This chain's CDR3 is CASSPELAGVETQYF. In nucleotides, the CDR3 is TGCGCCAGCAGCCCCGAACTAGCGGGAGTGGAGACCCAGTACTTC.

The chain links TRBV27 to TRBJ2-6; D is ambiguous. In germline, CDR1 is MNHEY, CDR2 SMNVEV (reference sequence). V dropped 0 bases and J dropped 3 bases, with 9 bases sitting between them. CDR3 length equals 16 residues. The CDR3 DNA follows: TGTGCCAGCAGTTTATCCCCCCCCTGTGGGGCCAACGTCCTGACTTTC. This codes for CASSLSPPCGANVLTF.

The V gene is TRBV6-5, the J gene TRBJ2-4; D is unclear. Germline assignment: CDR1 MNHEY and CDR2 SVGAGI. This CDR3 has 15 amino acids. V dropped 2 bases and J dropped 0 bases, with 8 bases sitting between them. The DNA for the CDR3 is TGTGCCAGCAGTTACCCCCTCTCAGCCAAAAACATTCAGTACTTC. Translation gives CASSYPLSAKNIQYF.

In nucleotides, the CDR3 is TGTGCCTGGAGTGTACAGGGGGCTGGAAACACCATATATTTT. This sequence encodes CAWSVQGAGNTIYF. The J gene is TRBJ1-3, the V gene TRBV30; 8 positions agree with TRBD1. Germline-derived CDR1 and CDR2 are GTSNPN and SVGIG (reference sequence). This CDR3 spans 14 amino acids. Germline trimming cut 0 bases from V and 2 bases from J; bases unmatched to any gene: 0.

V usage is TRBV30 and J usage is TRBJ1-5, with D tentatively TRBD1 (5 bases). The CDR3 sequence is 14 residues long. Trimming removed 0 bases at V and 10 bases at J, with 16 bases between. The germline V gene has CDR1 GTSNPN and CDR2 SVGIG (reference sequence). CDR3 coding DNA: TGTGCCTGGAGTGTTACACAGTGGGGGGACCCCCAGCATTTT. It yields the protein CAWSVTQWGDPQHF.

For the CDR3, the DNA is TGTGCCAGTAGTATGGCGGGAGCCTCCTACAATGAGCAGTTCTTC. Translating gives CASSMAGASYNEQFF. The V and J genes are TRBV19 and TRBJ2-1; 7 positions match TRBD2. V shed 3 bases and J 0 bases; nucleotides not matched to a gene: 2. The V gene's germline CDR1 is LNHDA and CDR2 SQIVND (reference sequence). The CDR3 length is 15 residues.

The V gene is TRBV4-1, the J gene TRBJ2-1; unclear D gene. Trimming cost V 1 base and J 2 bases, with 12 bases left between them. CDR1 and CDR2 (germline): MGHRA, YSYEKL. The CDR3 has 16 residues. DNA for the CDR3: TGCGCCAGCAGCCAAGGACACCTTCCTCCCTACAATGAGCAGTTCTTC. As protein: CASSQGHLPPYNEQFF.

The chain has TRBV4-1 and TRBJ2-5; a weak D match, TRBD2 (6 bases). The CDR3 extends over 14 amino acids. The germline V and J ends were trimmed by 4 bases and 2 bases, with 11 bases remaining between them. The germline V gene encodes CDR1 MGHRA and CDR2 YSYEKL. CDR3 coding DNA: TGCGCCAGCAGCCCGGGAGACGAGCAAGAGACCCAGTACTTC. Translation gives CASSPGDEQETQYF.

CDR3 in DNA: TGTGCCAGCAGCCAAGGGGGCGCGGGAGCGTTAGATACGCAGTATTTT. As protein: CASSQGGAGALDTQYF. The V gene is TRBV4-2, the J gene TRBJ2-3; TRBD2 agrees at 7 bases. This CDR3 comprises 16 residues. Trimming at V came to 1 base and at J to 5 bases, leaving 9 bases not matched to a gene. The germline V gene encodes CDR1 LGHNA and CDR2 YNFKEQ.

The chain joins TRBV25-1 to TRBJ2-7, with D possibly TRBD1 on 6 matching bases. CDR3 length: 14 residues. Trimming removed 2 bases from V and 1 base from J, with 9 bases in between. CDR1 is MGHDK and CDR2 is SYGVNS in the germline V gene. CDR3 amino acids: CASSEGQGSYEQYF. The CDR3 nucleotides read TGTGCCAGCAGTGAAGGGCAGGGGTCCTACGAGCAGTACTTC.

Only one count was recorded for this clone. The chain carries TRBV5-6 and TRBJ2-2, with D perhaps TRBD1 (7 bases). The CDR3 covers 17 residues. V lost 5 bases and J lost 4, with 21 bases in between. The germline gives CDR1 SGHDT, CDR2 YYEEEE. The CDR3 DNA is TGTGCCAGCAGTGGAGGGCCGGGACAGCGACTCACCGGGGAGCTGTTTTTT. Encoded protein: CASSGGPGQRLTGELFF.

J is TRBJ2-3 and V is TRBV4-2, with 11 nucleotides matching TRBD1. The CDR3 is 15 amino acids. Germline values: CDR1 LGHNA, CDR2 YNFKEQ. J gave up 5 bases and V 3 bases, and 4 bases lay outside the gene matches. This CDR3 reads CASSQGQGELDTQYF. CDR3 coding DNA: TGTGCCAGCAGCCAGGGACAGGGGGAATTAGATACGCAGTATTTT.

The CDR3, as DNA: TGTGCCAGCAGTGGTGGGACAGGGGTCATGTACGAGCAGTACTTC. This gives the protein CASSGGTGVMYEQYF. V and J are TRBV6-1 and TRBJ2-7, with 10 bases fitting TRBD1. J gave up 4 bases and V 4 bases, and 7 bases lay outside the gene matches. Germline lookup yields CDR1 MNHNS and CDR2 SASEGT. CDR3 length: 15 residues.

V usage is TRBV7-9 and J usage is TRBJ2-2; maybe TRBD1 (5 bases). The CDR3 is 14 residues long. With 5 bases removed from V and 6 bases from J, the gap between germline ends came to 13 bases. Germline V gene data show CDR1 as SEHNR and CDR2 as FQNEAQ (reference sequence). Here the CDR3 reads CASSAGYNPGELFF. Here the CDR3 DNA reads TGTGCCAGCAGCGCAGGGTATAACCCCGGGGAGCTGTTTTTT.

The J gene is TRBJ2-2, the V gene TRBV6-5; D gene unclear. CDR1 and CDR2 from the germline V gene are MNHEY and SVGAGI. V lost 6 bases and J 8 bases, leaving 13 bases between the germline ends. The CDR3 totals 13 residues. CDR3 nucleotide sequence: TGTGCCAGCAGCCCCGCCCAGGCGGGGGAGCTGTTTTTT. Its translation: CASSPAQAGELFF.

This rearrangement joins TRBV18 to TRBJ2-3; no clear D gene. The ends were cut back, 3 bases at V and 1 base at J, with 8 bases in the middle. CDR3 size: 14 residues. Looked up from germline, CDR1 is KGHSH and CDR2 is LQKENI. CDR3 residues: CASSPRPCTDTQYF. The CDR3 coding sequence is TGTGCCAGCTCACCGAGGCCGTGCACAGATACGCAGTATTTT.

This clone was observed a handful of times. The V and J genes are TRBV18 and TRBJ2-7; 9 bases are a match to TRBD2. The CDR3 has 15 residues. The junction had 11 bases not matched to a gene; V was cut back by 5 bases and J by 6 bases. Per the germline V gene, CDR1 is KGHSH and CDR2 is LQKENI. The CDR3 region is CASSSAGGVEGEQYF. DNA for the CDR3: TGTGCCAGCTCATCCGCGGGAGGGGTCGAGGGCGAGCAGTACTTC.

This CDR3 reads CSVERTGYNEQFF. In DNA form, the CDR3 reads TGCAGCGTTGAAAGGACAGGTTACAATGAGCAGTTCTTC. The rearrangement links TRBV29-1 to TRBJ2-1; 7 nucleotides agree with TRBD1. This CDR3 region has 13 residues. Germline assignment: CDR1 SQVTM and CDR2 ANQGSEA. V lost 2 bases, J lost 4 bases, and 2 bases stayed unmatched.

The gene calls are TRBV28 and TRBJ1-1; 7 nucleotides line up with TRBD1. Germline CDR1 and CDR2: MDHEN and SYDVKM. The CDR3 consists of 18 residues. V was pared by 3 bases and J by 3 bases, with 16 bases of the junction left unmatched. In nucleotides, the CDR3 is TGTGCCAGCAGTTTGGGTCCGGGACAGACTAAACCCTACACTGAAGCTTTCTTT. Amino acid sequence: CASSLGPGQTKPYTEAFF.

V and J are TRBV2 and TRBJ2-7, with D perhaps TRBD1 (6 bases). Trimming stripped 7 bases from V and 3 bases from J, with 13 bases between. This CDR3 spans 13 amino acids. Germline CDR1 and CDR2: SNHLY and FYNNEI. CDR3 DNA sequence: TGTGCCAGCAAAGGGGGACGCAACTACGAGCAGTACTTC. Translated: CASKGGRNYEQYF.